This TCR beta chain stems from a study of T cell changes during pregnancy in multiple sclerosis. This table comes from immunoSEQ multiplex PCR, and its TCRdb copy is limited to in-frame clones, with some not included. The repertoire has 70,000 to 80,000 clones, roughly 89% of them found once; the top ten carry over 3.5%. The CDR3 runs 16 residues. The germline V and J ends were trimmed by 1 base and 6 bases, with 13 bases remaining between them. Per germline, CDR1 SGHAT and CDR2 FQNNGV. The sequences come from peripheral blood, collected after pregnancy. The receptor was derived from a female donor in good health, enrolled as a control in a pregnancy study. The chain has TRBV11-2 and TRBJ1-6, with a possible D match to TRBD1 (5 bases). The CDR3 DNA sequence: TGTGCCAGCAGCTTAGCACCAGGGTCCGGTAATTCACCCCTCCACTTT. This translates into CASSLAPGSGNSPLHF.